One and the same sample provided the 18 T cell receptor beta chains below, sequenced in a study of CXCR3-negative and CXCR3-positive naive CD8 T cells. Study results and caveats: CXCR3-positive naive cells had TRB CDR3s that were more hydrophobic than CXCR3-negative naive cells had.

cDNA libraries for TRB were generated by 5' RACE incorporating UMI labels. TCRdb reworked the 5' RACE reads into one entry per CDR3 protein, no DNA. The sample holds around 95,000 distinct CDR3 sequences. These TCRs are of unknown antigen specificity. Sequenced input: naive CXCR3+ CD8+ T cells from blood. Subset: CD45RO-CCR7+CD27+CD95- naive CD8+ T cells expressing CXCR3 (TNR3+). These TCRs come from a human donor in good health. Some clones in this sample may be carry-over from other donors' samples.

The CDR3 protein is CASSLWDSYNEKLFF. The chain combines TRBV28 with TRBJ1-4; TCRdb names TRBD1, which stays unverified in the absence of DNA. The CDR3 totals 15 residues. CDR1 and CDR2 (germline): MDHEN, SYDVKM.

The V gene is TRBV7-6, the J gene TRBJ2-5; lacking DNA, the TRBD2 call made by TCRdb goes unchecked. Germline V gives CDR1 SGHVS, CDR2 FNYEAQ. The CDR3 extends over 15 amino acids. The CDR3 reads CASSSGGGYQETQYF.

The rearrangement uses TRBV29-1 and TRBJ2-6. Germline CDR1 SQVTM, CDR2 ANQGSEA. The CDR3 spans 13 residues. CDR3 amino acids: CSVFGSGANVLTF.

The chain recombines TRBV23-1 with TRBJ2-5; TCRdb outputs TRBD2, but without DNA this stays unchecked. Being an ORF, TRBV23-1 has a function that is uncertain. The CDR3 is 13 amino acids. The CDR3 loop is CASSQSSPETQYF.

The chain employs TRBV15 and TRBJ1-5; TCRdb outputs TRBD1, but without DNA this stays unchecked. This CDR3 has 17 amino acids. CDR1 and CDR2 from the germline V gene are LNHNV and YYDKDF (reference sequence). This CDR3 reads CATSRDIAVNYRQPQHF.

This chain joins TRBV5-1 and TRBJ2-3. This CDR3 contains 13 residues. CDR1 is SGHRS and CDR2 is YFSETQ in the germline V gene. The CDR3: CASSLESTDTQYF.

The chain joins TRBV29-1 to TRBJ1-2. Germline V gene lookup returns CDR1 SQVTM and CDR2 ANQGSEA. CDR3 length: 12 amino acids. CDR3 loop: CSVVSVNYGYTF.

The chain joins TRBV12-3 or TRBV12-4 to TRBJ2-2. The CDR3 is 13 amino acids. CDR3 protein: CASSDHNTGELFF.

CDR3 amino acids: CASSLAGRVGDEQYF. This rearrangement joins TRBV5-1 to TRBJ2-7; TCRdb calls TRBD1, which cannot be checked without DNA. CDR1 is SGHRS, CDR2 YFSETQ, per germline. There are 15 residues in the CDR3. The full variable domain, its missing parts supplied by reference TRBV5-1 and TRBJ2-7, is KAGVTQTPRYLIKTRGQQVTLSCSPISGHRSVSWYQQTPGQGLQFLFEYFSETQRNKGNFPGRFSGRQFSNSRSEMNVSTLELGDSALYLCASSLAGRVGDEQYFGPGTRLTVT.

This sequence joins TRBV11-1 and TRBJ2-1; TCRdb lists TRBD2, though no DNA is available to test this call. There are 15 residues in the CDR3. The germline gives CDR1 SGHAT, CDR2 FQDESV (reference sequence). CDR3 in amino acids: CASSPIPANYNEQFF.

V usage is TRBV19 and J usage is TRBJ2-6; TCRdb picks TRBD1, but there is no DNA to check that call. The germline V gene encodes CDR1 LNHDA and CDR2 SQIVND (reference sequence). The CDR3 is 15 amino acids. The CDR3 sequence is CASTPWGAGANVLTF.

The CDR3 sequence: CHTSGGAGELFF. The chain has TRBV6-5 and TRBJ2-2; TCRdb's assignment of TRBD2 cannot be checked, as there is no DNA. This CDR3 comprises 12 residues. From germline, CDR1 is MNHEY and CDR2 SVGAGI.

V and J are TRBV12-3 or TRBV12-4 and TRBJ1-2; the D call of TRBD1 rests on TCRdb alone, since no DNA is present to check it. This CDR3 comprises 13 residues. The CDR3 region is CASSFDGQYGYTF.

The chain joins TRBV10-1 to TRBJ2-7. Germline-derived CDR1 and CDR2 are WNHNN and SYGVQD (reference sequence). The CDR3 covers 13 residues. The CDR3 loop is CASSESKTCEQYF.

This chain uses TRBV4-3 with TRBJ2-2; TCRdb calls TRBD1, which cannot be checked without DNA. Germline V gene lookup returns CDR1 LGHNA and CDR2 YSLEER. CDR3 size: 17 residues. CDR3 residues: CASSQVTGTGLSGELFF.

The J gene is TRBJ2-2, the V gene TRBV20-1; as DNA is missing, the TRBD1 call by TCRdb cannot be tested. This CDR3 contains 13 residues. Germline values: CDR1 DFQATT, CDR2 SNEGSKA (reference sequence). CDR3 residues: CSASDRNTGELFF.

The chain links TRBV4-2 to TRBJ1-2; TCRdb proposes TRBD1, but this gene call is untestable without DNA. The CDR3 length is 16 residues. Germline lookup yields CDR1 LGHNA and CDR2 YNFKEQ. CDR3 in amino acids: CARSQVPTGDTNGYTF.

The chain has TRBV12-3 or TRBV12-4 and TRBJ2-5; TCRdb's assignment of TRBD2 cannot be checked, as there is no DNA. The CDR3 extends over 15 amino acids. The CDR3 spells CASSPLGEGRETQYF.